The 26 T cell receptor beta chains presented below share a single source sample, sequenced in a study of blood T cell repertoires in COVID-19. The repertoire was sequenced with immunoSEQ multiplex PCR; TCRdb's copy has only in-frame clones and lacks some. The sample contains roughly 200,000 clones, 70% to 90% of which appear only once. Sequenced material: PBMCs or T cells enriched from blood (not recorded which). These TCRs come from a woman aged 40-49 years with acute COVID-19.

The rearrangement uses TRBV18 and TRBJ1-5; maybe TRBD1 (5 bases). Looked up from germline, CDR1 is KGHSH and CDR2 is LQKENI. V was shortened by 5 bases and J by 2 bases, with 10 bases between the two germline ends. The CDR3 is 14 residues long. The CDR3 bases are TGTGCCAGCTCAGGGGCGTGGGGCAATCAGCCCCAGCATTTT. Translating it yields CASSGAWGNQPQHF.

The chain joins TRBV19 to TRBJ2-1; 9 nucleotides match TRBD1. CDR1 is LNHDA, CDR2 SQIVND, per germline (reference sequence). Unmatched junction bases numbered 13, after V lost 4 bases and J lost 0 bases. CDR3 length: 19 residues. This chain's CDR3 is CASSNRDRARGGSYNEQFF. CDR3 bases: TGTGCCAGTAGTAACCGGGACAGGGCGCGAGGGGGCTCCTACAATGAGCAGTTCTTC.

This chain connects TRBV30 to TRBJ1-2; TRBD1 is a possible D gene (5 bases). This CDR3 is built from 12 residues. The germline V gene has CDR1 GTSNPN and CDR2 SVGIG (reference sequence). The V end was cut by 0 bases, the J end by 6 bases, with 8 bases between. CDR3 loop: CAWSVRGDGYTF. DNA for the CDR3: TGTGCCTGGAGTGTAAGGGGCGATGGCTACACCTTC.

In DNA form, the CDR3 reads TGTGCCAGCAGCAAATCTGTCAGGGCTAAGTACCAAGAGACCCAGTACTTC. Residues: CASSKSVRAKYQETQYF. V gene TRBV21-1 combines with J gene TRBJ2-5; the D call in the table, TRBD1, was not verified against the DNA. TRBV21-1 is reported as a pseudogene. The CDR3 length is 17 residues.

This clone has only a few counts. The gene calls are TRBV10-3 and TRBJ1-1, with a possible D match to TRBD1 (5 bases). The CDR3 consists of 13 residues. Per germline, CDR1 ENHRY and CDR2 SYGVKD. The V gene lost 7 bases and the J gene lost 3 bases, with 12 bases spanning the gap. The CDR3 nucleotides read TGTGCCATCAAACCAGGGATACACACTGAAGCTTTCTTT. The encoded protein is CAIKPGIHTEAFF.

The chain links TRBV5-3 to TRBJ2-5, with TRBD1 as a possible D gene (6 bases). TRBV5-3 is reported as an ORF; its role is uncertain. V dropped 1 base and J dropped 7 bases, with 20 bases sitting between them. This CDR3 spans 16 amino acids. The CDR3 loop reads CARSLMGTPQEGTQYF. The DNA for the CDR3 is TGTGCCAGAAGCTTGATGGGGACACCTCAGGAAGGGACCCAGTACTTC.

This clone was found once. The CDR3 spells CASSLTGENSPLHF. In DNA, the CDR3 is TGCGCCAGCAGCTTGACCGGGGAAAATTCACCCCTCCACTTT. This chain connects TRBV5-1 to TRBJ1-6; no definite D call. The CDR3 runs to 14 residues. Germline CDR1 SGHRS, CDR2 YFSETQ. Trimming took 1 base from V and 7 from J, leaving 9 bases between them.

The rearrangement joins TRBV7-7 to TRBJ1-3; D is possibly TRBD1 (5 bases). Between the trimmed V and J ends, which lost 4 bases and 1 base, there was a span of 11 bases. This CDR3 region has 15 residues. CDR1 is SSHAT and CDR2 is FNYEAQ in the germline V gene (reference sequence). The CDR3 nucleotides are TGTGCCAGCAGCTGGAGAGCAGGGTCTGGAAACACCATATATTTT. Translated, it gives CASSWRAGSGNTIYF.

The rearrangement joins TRBV27 to TRBJ1-4; D call uncertain. CDR3 length: 12 amino acids. From germline, CDR1 is MNHEY and CDR2 SMNVEV (reference sequence). The ends were cut back, 3 bases at V and 8 bases at J, with 7 bases in the middle. The CDR3 region is CASSFRGEKLFF. CDR3 DNA: TGTGCCAGCAGTTTTCGAGGAGAAAAACTGTTTTTT. The full variable domain, in which reference TRBV27 and TRBJ1-4 provide the parts outside the CDR3, is EAQVTQNPRYLITVTGKKLTVTCSQNMNHEYMSWYRQDPGLGLRQIYYSMNVEVTDKGDVPEGYKVSRKEKRNFPLILESPSPNQTSLYFCASSFRGEKLFFGSGTQLSVL.

The V call is TRBV5-1, the J call TRBJ1-6, with 7 nucleotides matching TRBD1. The V gene's germline CDR1 is SGHRS and CDR2 YFSETQ. The CDR3 extends over 17 amino acids. Trimming cost V 0 bases and J 7 bases; bases outside gene matches: 10. CDR3 protein: CASSLGLGGARNSPLHF. The DNA of the CDR3 is TGCGCCAGCAGCTTGGGGCTAGGGGGCGCGCGGAATTCACCCCTCCACTTT. The full variable domain, its missing parts supplied by reference TRBV5-1 and TRBJ1-6, is KAGVTQTPRYLIKTRGQQVTLSCSPISGHRSVSWYQQTPGQGLQFLFEYFSETQRNKGNFPGRFSGRQFSNSRSEMNVSTLELGDSALYLCASSLGLGGARNSPLHFGNGTRLTVT.

V usage is TRBV4-1 and J usage is TRBJ1-2, with TRBD1 identical over 8 bases. The CDR3 has 16 residues. The V gene's germline CDR1 is MGHRA and CDR2 YSYEKL. V was clipped by 2 bases and J by 4 bases; unmatched bases: 9. DNA of the CDR3: TGCGCCAGCAGCCAACCAGGACAGGGTAGGGCCTATGGCTACACCTTC. Translation: CASSQPGQGRAYGYTF.

This clone was observed once. The chain couples TRBV6-5 to TRBJ1-2, with 9 bases lining up with TRBD1. After removal of 2 bases from V and 6 bases from J, the junction contained 10 bases not matched to a gene. Germline V gives CDR1 MNHEY, CDR2 SVGAGI. This CDR3 contains 16 residues. CDR3 in amino acids: CASSYGRDRVDHGYTF. Written as DNA, the CDR3 is TGTGCCAGCAGTTACGGGCGGGACAGGGTTGACCATGGCTACACCTTC.

The chain is built from TRBV19 and TRBJ2-2; D gene uncertain. Germline lookup yields CDR1 LNHDA and CDR2 SQIVND (reference sequence). Trimming shortened V by 5 bases and J by 3 bases, and 10 bases separated the two germline ends. There are 14 residues in the CDR3. The CDR3 region is CASSSVIDTGELFF. The CDR3, as DNA: TGTGCCAGTAGTTCTGTAATAGACACCGGGGAGCTGTTTTTT. Drawing the rest from reference TRBV19 and TRBJ2-2, the complete variable domain is DGGITQSPKYLFRKEGQNVTLSCEQNLNHDAMYWYRQDPGQGLRLIYYSQIVNDFQKGDIAEGYSVSREKKESFPLTVTSAQKNPTAFYLCASSSVIDTGELFFGEGSRLTVL.

This clone was counted once. This chain uses TRBV3-1 (or the pseudogene TRBV3-2) with TRBJ2-5; 12 bases line up with TRBD2. CDR3 size: 17 residues. Looked up from germline, CDR1 is LGHDT and CDR2 is YNNKEL (reference sequence). Unmatched junction bases numbered 5, after V lost 3 bases and J lost 0 bases. CDR3 nucleotide sequence: TGTGCCAGCAGCCAGGCTCTAGCGGGGGGGTACCAAGAGACCCAGTACTTC. Translated, it gives CASSQALAGGYQETQYF.

This clone was detected only once. The rearrangement joins TRBV30 to TRBJ2-3; 8 nucleotides align to TRBD2. Germline CDR1 and CDR2: GTSNPN and SVGIG (reference sequence). This CDR3 spans 14 amino acids. V was clipped by 6 bases and J by 1 base; unmatched bases: 6. The CDR3 loop is CACPKAGGTDTQYF. In nucleotides, the CDR3 is TGTGCCTGCCCGAAAGCGGGGGGCACAGATACGCAGTATTTT.

This clone occurred once. V usage is TRBV20-1 and J usage is TRBJ2-5; 12 bases line up with TRBD2. Germline V gives CDR1 DFQATT, CDR2 SNEGSKA (reference sequence). CDR3 length equals 15 residues. V lost 3 bases, J lost 7 bases, and 9 bases stayed unmatched. In DNA, the CDR3 is TGCAGTGCTAGTCGGCTAGCGGGGGGGCTGGGGACCCAGTACTTC. Residues: CSASRLAGGLGTQYF.

The V and J genes are TRBV6-5 and TRBJ1-1; tentatively, D is TRBD1 (5 bases). V lost 0 bases to trimming and J lost 1 base, with 9 bases between them. CDR1 is MNHEY, CDR2 SVGAGI, per germline. The length of the CDR3 is 15 residues. The CDR3 is CASSYSIGGNTEAFF. CDR3 in DNA: TGTGCCAGCAGTTACTCGATCGGGGGGAACACTGAAGCTTTCTTT.

The V and J genes are TRBV3-1 (or the pseudogene TRBV3-2) and TRBJ1-2, with D possibly being TRBD1 (6 bases). The germline V and J ends were trimmed by 2 bases and 5 bases, with 9 bases remaining between them. The CDR3 length is 13 residues. Germline values: CDR1 LGHDT, CDR2 YNNKEL (reference sequence). The CDR3 loop reads CASSQSTGYGYTF. In DNA form, the CDR3 reads TGTGCCAGCAGCCAATCAACAGGGTATGGCTACACCTTC.

The V gene is TRBV15, the J gene TRBJ1-4; 8 nucleotides line up with TRBD1. CDR1 and CDR2 from the germline V gene are LNHNV and YYDKDF (reference sequence). CDR3 length: 15 residues. The J segment lost 7 bases and the V segment lost 5 bases, leaving 9 bases of the junction unmatched. This CDR3 is CATSAGQGNPEKLFF. CDR3 nucleotide sequence: TGTGCCACCAGCGCCGGACAGGGAAATCCTGAAAAACTGTTTTTT.

The genes are TRBV5-4 and TRBJ1-6; D might be TRBD1 (6 bases). The CDR3 contains 15 residues. CDR1 and CDR2 (germline): SGHNT, YYREEE (reference sequence). Trimming took off 0 bases at V and 9 bases at J, with 13 bases between the two ends. As DNA, the CDR3 is TGTGCCAGCAGCTTGGATAGGGTACAGGGTTCACCCCTCCACTTT. Translation: CASSLDRVQGSPLHF.

V gene TRBV19 combines with J gene TRBJ1-5, with 9 bases fitting TRBD1. Germline trimming cut 6 bases from V and 4 bases from J; bases unmatched to any gene: 13. CDR3 length: 17 amino acids. Germline V gene data show CDR1 as LNHDA and CDR2 as SQIVND (reference sequence). Written as DNA, the CDR3 is TGTGCCAGTAGAGGTATCCGGGGGACAGGGCAAAATCAGCCCCAGCATTTT. Translated: CASRGIRGTGQNQPQHF.

The J gene is TRBJ1-2, the V gene TRBV11-2, with a weak D call TRBD1 (5 bases). CDR1 is SGHAT, CDR2 FQNNGV, per germline. Trimming took 3 bases from V and 4 from J, leaving 12 bases between them. The length of the CDR3 is 14 residues. CDR3 amino acids: CASSLMDTTYGYTF. Here the CDR3 DNA reads TGTGCCAGCAGCTTGATGGACACTACCTATGGCTACACCTTC.

There are a few counts of this clone. The CDR3 loop reads CASSLAMETQYF. The CDR3 bases are TGCGCCAGCAGCTTGGCTATGGAGACCCAGTACTTC. The chain joins TRBV5-1 to TRBJ2-5, with D hard to call. Looked up from germline, CDR1 is SGHRS and CDR2 is YFSETQ. The CDR3 is 12 residues long. V was pared by 0 bases and J by 5 bases, with 5 bases between.

This chain connects TRBV6-5 to TRBJ1-1, with D possibly being TRBD1 (5 bases). The CDR3 totals 13 residues. CDR1 is MNHEY, CDR2 SVGAGI, per germline. The V end lost 4 bases, the J end lost 6 bases, and 12 bases lay between the germline ends. CDR3 sequence: CASSSGLSAEAFF. The CDR3 region has the DNA TGTGCCAGCAGTTCGGGACTCTCGGCTGAAGCTTTCTTT.

The gene calls are TRBV7-2 and TRBJ2-3; D is unclear. CDR3 length equals 15 residues. Trimming cost V 2 bases and J 0 bases, with 9 bases left between them. Germline V CDR1 and CDR2: SGHTA, FQGNSA. The CDR3 is CASSLPRSSTDTQYF. The DNA for the CDR3 is TGTGCCAGCAGCTTACCGAGGAGTAGCACAGATACGCAGTATTTT.

The chain links TRBV5-1 to TRBJ1-1; maybe TRBD1 (6 bases). Germline assignment: CDR1 SGHRS and CDR2 YFSETQ. Trimming pared 4 bases from V and 0 bases from J, leaving 16 bases between. This CDR3 spans 16 amino acids. The CDR3 DNA reads as TGCGCCAGCAGCACAACAGGGCGCGTAATGAACACTGAAGCTTTCTTT. Translation: CASSTTGRVMNTEAFF.